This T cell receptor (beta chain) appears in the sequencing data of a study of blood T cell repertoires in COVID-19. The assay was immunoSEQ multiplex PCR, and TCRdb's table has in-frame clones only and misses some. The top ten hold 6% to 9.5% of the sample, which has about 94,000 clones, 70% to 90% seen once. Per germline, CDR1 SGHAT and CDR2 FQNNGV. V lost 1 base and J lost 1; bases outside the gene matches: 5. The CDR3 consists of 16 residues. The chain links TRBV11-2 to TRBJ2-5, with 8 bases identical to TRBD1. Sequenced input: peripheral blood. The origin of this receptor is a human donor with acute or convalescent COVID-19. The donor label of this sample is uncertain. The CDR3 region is CASSLVPTGVQETQYF. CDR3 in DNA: TGTGCCAGCAGCTTAGTCCCGACAGGGGTCCAAGAGACCCAGTACTTC.